This T cell receptor beta chain was identified during a study of blood T cell repertoires in COVID-19. About the study: The United States, Italy and Spain provided the acute and convalescent COVID-19 samples.

The data were produced by immunoSEQ multiplex PCR, yet TCRdb's version contains in-frame clones alone and is incomplete. The profile shows approximately 97,000 clones, about 86% of them singletons. V was shortened by 6 bases and J by 3 bases, with 10 bases between the two germline ends. CDR3 size: 13 residues. Germline assignment: CDR1 SNHLY and CDR2 FYNNEI. Patients of the Seattle cohort, enrolled during active infection, were followed longitudinally. The clonotype was recovered from a man in his forties or fifties with COVID-19, enrolled during active disease. Specimen: peripheral blood. The chain combines TRBV2 with TRBJ2-3, with TRBD1 as a possible D gene (5 bases). The CDR3 loop reads CASRWGLTDTQYF. CDR3 coding DNA: TGTGCCAGCAGGTGGGGCTTGACAGATACGCAGTATTTT.